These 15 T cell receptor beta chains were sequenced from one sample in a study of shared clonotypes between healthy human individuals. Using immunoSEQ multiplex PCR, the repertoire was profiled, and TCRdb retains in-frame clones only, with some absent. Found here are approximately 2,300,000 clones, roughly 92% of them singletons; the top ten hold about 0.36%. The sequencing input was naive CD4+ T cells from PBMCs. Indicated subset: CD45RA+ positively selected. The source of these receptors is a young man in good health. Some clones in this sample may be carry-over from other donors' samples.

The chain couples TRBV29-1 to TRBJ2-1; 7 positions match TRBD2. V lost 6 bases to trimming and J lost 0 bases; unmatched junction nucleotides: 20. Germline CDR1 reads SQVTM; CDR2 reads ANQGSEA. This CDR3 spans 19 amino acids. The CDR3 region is CSVILAGLRRESSYNEQFF. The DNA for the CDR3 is TGCAGCGTGATACTAGCTGGGTTGCGGCGGGAGAGCTCCTACAATGAGCAGTTCTTC.

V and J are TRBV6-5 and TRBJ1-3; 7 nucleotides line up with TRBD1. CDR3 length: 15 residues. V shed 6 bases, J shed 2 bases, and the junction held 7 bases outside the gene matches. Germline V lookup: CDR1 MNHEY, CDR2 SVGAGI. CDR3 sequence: CASSRYGQAGNTIYF. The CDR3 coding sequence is TGTGCCAGCAGCCGCTATGGACAGGCTGGAAACACCATATATTTT.

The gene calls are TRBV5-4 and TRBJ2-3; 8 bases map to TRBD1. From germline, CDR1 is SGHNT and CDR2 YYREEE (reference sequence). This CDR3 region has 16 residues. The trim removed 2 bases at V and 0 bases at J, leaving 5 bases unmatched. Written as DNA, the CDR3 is TGTGCCAGCAGCTTAATCGGGACAGGAAGCACAGATACGCAGTATTTT. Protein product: CASSLIGTGSTDTQYF.

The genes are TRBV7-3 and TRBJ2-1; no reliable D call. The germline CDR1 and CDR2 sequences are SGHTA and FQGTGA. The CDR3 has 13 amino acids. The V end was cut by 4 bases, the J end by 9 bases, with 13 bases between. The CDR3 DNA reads TGTGCCAGCAGCTCTTCGGCGACCGGTGAGCAGTTCTTC. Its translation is CASSSSATGEQFF.

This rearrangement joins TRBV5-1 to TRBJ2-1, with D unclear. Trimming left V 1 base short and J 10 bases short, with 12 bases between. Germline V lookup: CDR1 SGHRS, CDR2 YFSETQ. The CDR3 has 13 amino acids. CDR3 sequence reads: CASSLPAASEQFF. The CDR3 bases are TGCGCCAGCAGCTTGCCCGCGGCATCCGAGCAGTTCTTC.

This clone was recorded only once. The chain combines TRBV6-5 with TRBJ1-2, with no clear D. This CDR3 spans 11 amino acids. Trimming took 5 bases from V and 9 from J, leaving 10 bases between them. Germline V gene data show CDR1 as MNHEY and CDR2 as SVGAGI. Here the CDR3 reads CASSERPRYTF. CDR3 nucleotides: TGTGCCAGCAGTGAGCGGCCTCGCTACACCTTC.

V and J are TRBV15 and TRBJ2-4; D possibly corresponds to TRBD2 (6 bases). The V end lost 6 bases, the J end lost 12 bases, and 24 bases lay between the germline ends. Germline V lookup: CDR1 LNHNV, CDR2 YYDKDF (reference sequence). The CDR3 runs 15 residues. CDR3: CATRFNRGARDAQYF. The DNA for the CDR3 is TGTGCCACCAGATTTAACCGTGGGGCGCGGGACGCTCAGTACTTC.

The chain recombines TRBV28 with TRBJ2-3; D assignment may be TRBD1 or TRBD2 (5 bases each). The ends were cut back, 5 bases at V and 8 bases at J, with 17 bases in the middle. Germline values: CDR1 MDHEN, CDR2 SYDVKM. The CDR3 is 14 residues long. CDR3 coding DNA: TGTGCCAGCAGTCGTGGGGGAGTTGTGGCTACGCAGTATTTT. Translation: CASSRGGVVATQYF.

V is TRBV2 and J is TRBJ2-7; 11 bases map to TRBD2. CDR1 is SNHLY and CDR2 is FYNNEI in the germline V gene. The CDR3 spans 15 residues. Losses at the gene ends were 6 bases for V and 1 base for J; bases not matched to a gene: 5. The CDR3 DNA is TGTGCCAGCAGCCTAGGGACTAGCGGATCCTACGAGCAGTACTTC. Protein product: CASSLGTSGSYEQYF.

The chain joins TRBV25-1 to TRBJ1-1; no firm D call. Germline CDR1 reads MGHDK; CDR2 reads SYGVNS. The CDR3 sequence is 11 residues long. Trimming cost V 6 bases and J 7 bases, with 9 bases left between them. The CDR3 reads CASRGPFEAFF. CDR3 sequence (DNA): TGTGCCAGCAGAGGGCCTTTTGAAGCTTTCTTT.

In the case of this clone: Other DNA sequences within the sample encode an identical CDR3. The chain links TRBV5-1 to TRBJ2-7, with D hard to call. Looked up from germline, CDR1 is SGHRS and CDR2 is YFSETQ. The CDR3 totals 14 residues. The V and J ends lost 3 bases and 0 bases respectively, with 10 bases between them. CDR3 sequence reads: CASSSDPSSYEQYF. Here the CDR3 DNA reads TGCGCCAGCAGCTCAGACCCTAGCTCCTACGAGCAGTACTTC. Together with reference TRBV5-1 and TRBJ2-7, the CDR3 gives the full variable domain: KAGVTQTPRYLIKTRGQQVTLSCSPISGHRSVSWYQQTPGQGLQFLFEYFSETQRNKGNFPGRFSGRQFSNSRSEMNVSTLELGDSALYLCASSSDPSSYEQYFGPGTRLTVT.

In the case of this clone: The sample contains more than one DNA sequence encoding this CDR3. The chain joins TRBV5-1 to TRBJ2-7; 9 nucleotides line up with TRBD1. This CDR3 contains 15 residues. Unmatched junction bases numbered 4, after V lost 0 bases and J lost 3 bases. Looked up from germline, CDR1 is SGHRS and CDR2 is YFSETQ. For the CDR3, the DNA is TGCGCCAGCAGCTTGGTGGACAGGGGCCTCTACGAGCAGTACTTC. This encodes CASSLVDRGLYEQYF.

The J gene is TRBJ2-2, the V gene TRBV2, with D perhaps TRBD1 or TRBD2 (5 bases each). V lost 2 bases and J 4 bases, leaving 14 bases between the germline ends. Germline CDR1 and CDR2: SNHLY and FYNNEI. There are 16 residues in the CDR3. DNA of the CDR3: TGTGCCAGCAGTGAAAGGGGCTCGGGGCGCACCGGGGAGCTGTTTTTT. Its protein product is CASSERGSGRTGELFF.

Here the CDR3 DNA reads TGTGCCAGCAGTGTAGAGGGGAGGGGTTCACCCCTCCACTTT. This sequence encodes CASSVEGRGSPLHF. The rearrangement links TRBV6-1 to TRBJ1-6, with a weak D call TRBD1 (5 bases). CDR1 is MNHNS, CDR2 SASEGT, per germline. Trimming stripped 4 bases from V and 9 bases from J, with 13 bases between. CDR3 size: 14 residues.

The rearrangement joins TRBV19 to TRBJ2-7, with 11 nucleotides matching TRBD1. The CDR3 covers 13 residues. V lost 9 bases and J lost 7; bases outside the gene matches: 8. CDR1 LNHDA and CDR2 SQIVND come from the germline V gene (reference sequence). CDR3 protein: CASQGQGASEQYF. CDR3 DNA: TGTGCCAGCCAAGGACAGGGGGCGTCTGAGCAGTACTTC. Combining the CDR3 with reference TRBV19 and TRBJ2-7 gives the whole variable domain DGGITQSPKYLFRKEGQNVTLSCEQNLNHDAMYWYRQDPGQGLRLIYYSQIVNDFQKGDIAEGYSVSREKKESFPLTVTSAQKNPTAFYLCASQGQGASEQYFGPGTRLTVT.